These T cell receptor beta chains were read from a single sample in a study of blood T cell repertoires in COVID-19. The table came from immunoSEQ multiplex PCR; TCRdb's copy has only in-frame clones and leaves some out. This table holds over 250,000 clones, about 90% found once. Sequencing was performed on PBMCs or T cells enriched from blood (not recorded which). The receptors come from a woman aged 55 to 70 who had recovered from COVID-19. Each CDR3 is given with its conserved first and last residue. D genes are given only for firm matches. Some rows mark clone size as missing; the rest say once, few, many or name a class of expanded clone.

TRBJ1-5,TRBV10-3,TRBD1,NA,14,CAIRDRDSNQPQHF,TGTGCCATCCGAGACAGGGATAGCAATCAGCCCCAGCATTTT
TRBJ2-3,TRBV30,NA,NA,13,CACPGLSTDTQYF,TGTGCCTGTCCAGGCCTAAGCACAGATACGCAGTATTTT
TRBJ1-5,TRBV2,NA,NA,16,CASSENRAVSNQPQHF,TGTGCCAGCAGTGAAAACAGGGCCGTTAGCAATCAGCCCCAGCATTTT
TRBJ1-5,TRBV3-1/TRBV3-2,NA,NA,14,CASSLPGAGQPQHF,TGTGCCAGCAGCCTACCGGGAGCAGGTCAGCCCCAGCATTTT
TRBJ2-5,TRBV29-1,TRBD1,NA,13,CSARQGAGETQYF,TGCAGCGCCAGACAGGGGGCTGGAGAGACCCAGTACTTC
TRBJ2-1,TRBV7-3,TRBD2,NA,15,CASSRGTSGVYEQFF,TGTGCCAGCAGCCGCGGGACTAGCGGGGTCTATGAGCAGTTCTTC
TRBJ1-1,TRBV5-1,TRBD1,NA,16,CASSLASGGGWTEAFF,TGCGCCAGCAGCTTGGCGTCAGGGGGTGGTTGGACTGAAGCTTTCTTT
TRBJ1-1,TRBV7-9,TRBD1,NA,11,CVVGTANSAFF,TGTGTGGTCGGGACAGCGAATTCCGCTTTCTTT
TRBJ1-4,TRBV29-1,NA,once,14,CSVKPDRLEEKLFF,TGCAGCGTGAAACCCGACAGGCTAGAGGAAAAACTGTTTTTT
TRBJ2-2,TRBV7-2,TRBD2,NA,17,CASSLRSGRANTGELFF,TGTGCCAGCAGCTTACGCAGCGGGAGGGCGAACACCGGGGAGCTGTTTTTT
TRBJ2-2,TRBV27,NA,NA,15,CASSLMGAYTGELFF,TGTGCCAGCAGTTTAATGGGGGCGTACACCGGGGAGCTGTTTTTT
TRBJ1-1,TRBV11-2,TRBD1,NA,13,CASRTTGFTEAFF,TGTGCCAGCAGAACGACAGGGTTCACTGAAGCTTTCTTT
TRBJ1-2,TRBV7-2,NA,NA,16,CASSLPSRGILGGYTF,TGTGCCAGCAGCTTACCTAGTAGGGGTATATTGGGGGGCTACACCTTC
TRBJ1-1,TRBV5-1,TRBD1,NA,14,CASSQSTGGTEAFF,TGCGCCAGCAGCCAATCGACAGGGGGCACTGAAGCTTTCTTT
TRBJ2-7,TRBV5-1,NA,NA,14,CASSLAQDTYEQYF,TGCGCCAGCAGCTTGGCACAGGACACCTACGAGCAGTACTTC
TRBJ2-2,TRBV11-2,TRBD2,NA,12,CASSGQRGQLFF,TGTGCCAGCAGCGGACAGCGGGGGCAGCTGTTTTTT
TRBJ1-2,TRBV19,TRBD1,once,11,CASSIGTVHTF,TGTGCCAGTAGTATTGGGACAGTTCACACCTTC
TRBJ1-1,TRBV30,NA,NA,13,CAWSVNSNTEAFF,TGTGCCTGGAGTGTCAACAGCAACACTGAAGCTTTCTTT
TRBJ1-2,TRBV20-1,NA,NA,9,CSARPYYTF,TGCAGTGCTAGGCCCTACTACACCTTC
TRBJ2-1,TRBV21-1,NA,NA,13,CASIPNRENEQFF,TGTGCCAGCATCCCCAACAGGGAAAATGAGCAGTTCTTC
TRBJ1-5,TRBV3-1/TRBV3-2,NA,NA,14,CASSHRQGNQPQHF,TGTGCCAGCAGCCACCGACAGGGCAATCAGCCCCAGCATTTT
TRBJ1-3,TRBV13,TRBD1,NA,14,CASRAGTALNTIYF,TGTGCCAGCAGAGCCGGGACAGCCTTAAACACCATATATTTT
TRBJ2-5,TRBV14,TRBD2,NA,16,CASSLGTSGAGETQYF,TGTGCCAGCAGCCTAGGGACTAGCGGAGCAGGGGAGACCCAGTACTTC
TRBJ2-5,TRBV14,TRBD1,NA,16,CASSLNRGLGQETQYF,TGTGCCAGCAGCCTAAACAGGGGGCTGGGGCAAGAGACCCAGTACTTC
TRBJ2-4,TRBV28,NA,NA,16,CASSRRQAGAKNIQYF,TGTGCCAGCAGTCGTAGACAGGCTGGGGCCAAAAACATTCAGTACTTC
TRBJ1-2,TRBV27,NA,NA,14,CASSRETGNYGYTF,TGTGCCAGCAGCCGAGAGACAGGAAACTATGGCTACACCTTC
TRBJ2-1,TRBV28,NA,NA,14,CASSTGLPYNEQFF,TGTGCCAGCAGTACCGGACTACCGTACAATGAGCAGTTCTTC
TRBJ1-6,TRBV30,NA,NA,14,CAWSATAYNSPLHF,TGTGCCTGGAGTGCGACAGCATATAATTCACCCCTCCACTTT
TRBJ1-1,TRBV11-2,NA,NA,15,CASSLDPGDLTEAFF,TGTGCCAGCAGCTTAGATCCAGGGGACCTCACTGAAGCTTTCTTT
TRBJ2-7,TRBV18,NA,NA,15,CASSPRGTGIREQYF,TGTGCCAGCTCACCCCGGGGGACGGGGATTCGAGAGCAGTACTTC
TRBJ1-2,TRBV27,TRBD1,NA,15,CASSTDRERSYGYTF,TGTGCCAGCAGTACGGACAGGGAGCGGTCCTATGGCTACACCTTC
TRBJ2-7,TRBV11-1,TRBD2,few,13,CASRGLARDEQYF,TGTGCCAGCAGGGGACTAGCGAGGGACGAGCAGTACTTC
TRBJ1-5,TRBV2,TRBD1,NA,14,CASSGTGENQPQHF,TGTGCCAGCAGTGGGACAGGGGAGAATCAGCCCCAGCATTTT
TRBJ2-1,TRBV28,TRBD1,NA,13,CASSWDSDGEQFF,TGTGCCAGCAGCTGGGACAGTGATGGTGAGCAGTTCTTC
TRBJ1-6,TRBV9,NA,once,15,CASSTWGDYDSPLHF,TGTGCCAGCAGCACCTGGGGGGATTACGATTCACCCCTCCACTTT
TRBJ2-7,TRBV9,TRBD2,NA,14,CAPRTSGASYEQYF,TGTGCCCCACGCACTAGCGGGGCGAGCTACGAGCAGTACTTC
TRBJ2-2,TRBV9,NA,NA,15,CASSFRDTNTGELFF,TGTGCCAGCAGCTTCCGGGACACCAACACCGGGGAGCTGTTTTTT
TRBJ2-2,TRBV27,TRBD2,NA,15,CASSFSGRGAGELFF,TGTGCCAGCAGCTTTAGCGGGAGAGGTGCCGGGGAGCTGTTTTTT
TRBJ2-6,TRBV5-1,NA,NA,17,CASSLVSPGSGANVLTF,TGCGCCAGCAGCTTGGTAAGCCCGGGATCAGGGGCCAACGTCCTGACTTTC
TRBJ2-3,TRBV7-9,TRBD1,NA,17,CASSLEKTGTGADTQYF,TGTGCCAGCAGCTTGGAGAAGACCGGGACAGGGGCAGATACGCAGTATTTT
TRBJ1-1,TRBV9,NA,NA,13,CASSAGQNTEAFF,TGTGCCAGCAGCGCCGGACAGAACACTGAAGCTTTCTTT
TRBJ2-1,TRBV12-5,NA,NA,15,CASARSPGYYNEQFF,TGTGCTAGTGCCAGATCGCCGGGATACTACAATGAGCAGTTCTTC
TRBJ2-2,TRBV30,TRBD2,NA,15,CAWMYQTSYTGELFF,TGTGCCTGGATGTATCAGACTAGCTACACCGGGGAGCTGTTTTTT
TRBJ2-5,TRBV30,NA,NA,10,CAWGKETQYF,TGTGCCTGGGGTAAAGAGACCCAGTACTTC
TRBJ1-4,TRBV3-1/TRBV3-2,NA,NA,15,CASSQSGQTNEKLFF,TGTGCCAGCAGCCAAAGCGGGCAAACTAATGAAAAACTGTTTTTT
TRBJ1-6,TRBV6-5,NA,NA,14,CASSYTTYNSPLHF,TGTGCCAGCAGTTACACAACCTATAATTCACCCCTCCACTTT
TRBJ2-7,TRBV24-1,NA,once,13,CATSELITYEQYF,TGTGCCACCAGTGAGTTGATCACCTACGAGCAGTACTTC
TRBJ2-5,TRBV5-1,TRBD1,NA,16,CASSPSGTGVWATQYF,TGCGCCAGCAGCCCTTCCGGGACAGGGGTGTGGGCGACCCAGTACTTC
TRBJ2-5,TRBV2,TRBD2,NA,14,CASKHEGGQETQYF,TGTGCCAGCAAACACGAGGGAGGGCAAGAGACCCAGTACTTC
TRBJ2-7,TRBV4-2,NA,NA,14,CASSRRDGGNEQYF,TGTGCCAGCAGCCGTAGAGATGGAGGTAACGAGCAGTACTTC
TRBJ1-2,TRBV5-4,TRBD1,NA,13,CASSPGQGRGYTF,TGTGCCAGCAGCCCTGGACAGGGACGCGGCTACACCTTC
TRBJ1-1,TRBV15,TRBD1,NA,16,CATSRRQGSGDTEAFF,TGTGCCACCAGCCGAAGACAGGGATCGGGGGACACTGAAGCTTTCTTT
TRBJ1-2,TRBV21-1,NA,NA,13,CASSNPGTGGGKF,TGTGCCAGCAGCAATCCAGGGACAGGGGGAGGAAAGTTC